What follows are 20 T cell receptor beta chains derived from one specimen sequenced in a study of vaccination effects on CD4 cells after COVID-19. Their antigens remain unidentified. Ahead of sequencing, the ViraFEST assay grew antigen-specific CD4+ T cells using viral peptide pools. On roughly day 10 of culture, CD4+ T cells were separated out. Confirmation by PCR established that the person had SARS-CoV-2 infection between March and December 2020. Two-dose BNT162b2 or mRNA-1273 vaccination was given to participants. Measured with immunoSEQ multiplex PCR; TCRdb has only the in-frame clones, and not every one. The data contain over 15,000 clones, about 70% of them singletons. This specimen was CD4+ T cells from PBMCs cultured with SARS-CoV-2 spike peptides, taken after COVID-19 vaccination. Source of these receptors: a human donor who had a prior SARS-CoV-2 infection.

The genes are TRBV12-2 and TRBJ2-7; the table gives TRBD1 as D, unverified against the DNA. TRBV12-2 constitutes a pseudogene. The CDR3 is made up of 14 amino acids. CDR3 residues: CASRLSVRRVEQYF. CDR3 bases: TGTGCAAGTCGCTTATCGGTGCGCAGGGTCGAGCAGTACTTC.

The chain employs TRBV19 and TRBJ1-5; the D is unclear. CDR1 LNHDA and CDR2 SQIVND come from the germline V gene (reference sequence). V shed 8 bases and J shed 7 bases, with 15 bases lying between them. The CDR3 is 13 amino acids. The CDR3 DNA reads as TGTGCCAGTGAAAAAAGGGTGGGCCAGCCCCAGCATTTT. This codes for CASEKRVGQPQHF. Using reference TRBV19 and TRBJ1-5 for the parts outside the CDR3, the full variable domain is DGGITQSPKYLFRKEGQNVTLSCEQNLNHDAMYWYRQDPGQGLRLIYYSQIVNDFQKGDIAEGYSVSREKKESFPLTVTSAQKNPTAFYLCASEKRVGQPQHFGDGTRLSIL.

CDR3 residues: CASSSIQNTGELFF. In DNA form, the CDR3 reads TGTGCCAGCAGCTCCATTCAGAACACCGGGGAGCTGTTTTTT. V gene TRBV11-2 combines with J gene TRBJ2-2; D remains ambiguous. The CDR3 is made up of 14 amino acids. Trimming pared 4 bases from V and 1 base from J, leaving 7 bases between. Germline V gene data show CDR1 as SGHAT and CDR2 as FQNNGV.

Concerning this clone itself: Relative to the germline gene, one junction end is altered; a read error may explain this. For the CDR3, the DNA is TGTGCCAGCAGGTTAGGCAGGGGGCGACTGGGGGAGCCCCAGCATTTT. As protein: CASRLGRGRLGEPQHF. V and J are TRBV11-2 and TRBJ1-5; 8 nucleotides agree with TRBD1. The CDR3 contains 16 residues. Germline lookup yields CDR1 SGHAT and CDR2 FQNNGV.

The chain is built from TRBV11-2 and TRBJ1-1; no firm D call. From germline, CDR1 is SGHAT and CDR2 FQNNGV. V lost 5 bases and J 3 bases, leaving 13 bases between the germline ends. CDR3 length: 14 residues. The CDR3: CASSPLGIYTEAFF. For the CDR3, the DNA is TGTGCCAGCAGCCCCTTGGGGATATACACTGAAGCTTTCTTT.

The CDR3 DNA reads TGTGCCAGCAGTTTATTTTCGGACATTCGGCTGGCGCCCCAGCATTTT. Its protein is CASSLFSDIRLAPQHF. The V gene is TRBV27, the J gene TRBJ1-5; maybe TRBD1 (5 bases). The germline V gene encodes CDR1 MNHEY and CDR2 SMNVEV (reference sequence). V lost 1 base and J lost 9, with 19 bases in between. This CDR3 contains 16 residues.

The CDR3 nucleotides read TGTGCCAGCAGCTTGGCGGAGAAGGGGAACACAGATACGCAGTATTTT. This translates into CASSLAEKGNTDTQYF. The chain joins TRBV5-4 to TRBJ2-3; D perhaps matches TRBD1 (5 bases). Germline-derived CDR1 and CDR2 are SGHNT and YYREEE (reference sequence). The V and J ends lost 0 bases and 2 bases respectively, with 13 bases between them. The CDR3 has 16 residues. Complete variable domain (other parts from reference TRBV5-4 and TRBJ2-3): ETGVTQSPTHLIKTRGQQVTLRCSSQSGHNTVSWYQQALGQGPQFIFQYYREEENGRGNFPPRFSGLQFPNYSSELNVNALELDDSALYLCASSLAEKGNTDTQYFGPGTRLTVL.

This chain uses TRBV3-1 (or the pseudogene TRBV3-2) with TRBJ1-2; tentative D call: TRBD1 (5 bases). CDR1 is LGHDT and CDR2 is YNNKEL in the germline V gene (reference sequence). The CDR3 covers 12 residues. Trimming took 4 bases from V and 6 from J, leaving 9 bases between them. The CDR3 DNA reads as TGTGCCAGCAGCCGGGGGGATAATGGCTACACCTTC. Protein sequence: CASSRGDNGYTF.

This clone was picked up one time. The rearrangement joins TRBV6-4 to TRBJ2-1, with 7 bases identical to TRBD1. Germline CDR1 reads MRHNA; CDR2 reads SNTAGT. With 10 bases clipped from V and 5 bases from J, the junction kept 8 bases outside the gene matches. This CDR3 has 13 amino acids. As DNA, the CDR3 is TGTGCCACAAGCCGGGACAGAGACAATGAGCAGTTCTTC. Amino acid sequence: CATSRDRDNEQFF.

The V call is TRBV6-2 or TRBV6-3, the J call TRBJ1-5; D is perhaps TRBD1 (5 bases). Trimming removed 5 bases at V and 0 bases at J, with 11 bases between. The CDR3 consists of 15 residues. Germline V gene lookup returns CDR1 MNHEY and CDR2 SVGEGT. Here the CDR3 reads CASSTETASNQPQHF. In DNA, the CDR3 is TGTGCCAGCAGTACTGAGACAGCTAGCAATCAGCCCCAGCATTTT.

The chain has TRBV7-3 and TRBJ2-6; D is possibly TRBD1 or TRBD2 (5 bases each). Germline V gene sequence: CDR1 SGHTA, CDR2 FQGTGA. CDR3 length: 16 residues. Trimming stripped 1 base from V and 4 bases from J, with 11 bases between. CDR3 region: CASSLISGDGANVLTF. The CDR3 region has the DNA TGTGCCAGCAGCTTAATTTCCGGGGACGGGGCCAACGTCCTGACTTTC. Variable domain in full (rest from reference TRBV7-3 and TRBJ2-6): GAGVSQTPSNKVTEKGKYVELRCDPISGHTALYWYRQSLGQGPEFLIYFQGTGAADDSGLPNDRFFAVRPEGSVSTLKIQRTERGDSAVYLCASSLISGDGANVLTFGAGSRLTVL.

V and J are TRBV5-4 and TRBJ2-7; maybe TRBD1 (5 bases). Germline CDR1 SGHNT, CDR2 YYREEE (reference sequence). The CDR3 has 15 residues. The germline V and J ends were trimmed by 3 bases and 4 bases, with 17 bases remaining between them. Here the CDR3 DNA reads TGTGCCAGCAGCTATGGACAAAGGGCTAGTTACGAGCAGTACTTC. It is translated as CASSYGQRASYEQYF.

The chain couples TRBV21-1 to TRBJ2-5. TRBV21-1 is a recognized pseudogene. The CDR3 extends over 16 amino acids. For the CDR3, the DNA is TGTGCCAGCAGCAAACCCCTCCACCCGTACCAAGAGACCCAGTACTTC. Encoded protein: CASSKPLHPYQETQYF.

The chain carries TRBV19 and TRBJ2-5; no firm D call. The germline gives CDR1 LNHDA, CDR2 SQIVND (reference sequence). This CDR3 contains 14 residues. V gave up 1 base and J gave up 0 bases, with 6 bases separating them. Here the CDR3 reads CASSIAGYQETQYF. The CDR3 region has the DNA TGTGCCAGTAGTATAGCCGGGTACCAAGAGACCCAGTACTTC.

The chain couples TRBV18 to TRBJ1-2; no firm D call. Germline values: CDR1 KGHSH, CDR2 LQKENI. The germline V and J ends were trimmed by 0 bases and 6 bases, with 14 bases remaining between them. The CDR3 sequence is 15 residues long. CDR3 in DNA: TGTGCCAGCTCACCACCGGGAGTTGATGCTCATGGCTACACCTTC. Encoded protein: CASSPPGVDAHGYTF.

V usage is TRBV2 and J usage is TRBJ2-7, with a weak D call TRBD2 (6 bases). V gave up 2 bases and J gave up 6 bases, with 17 bases separating them. This CDR3 contains 15 residues. Germline loops: CDR1 SNHLY, CDR2 FYNNEI. The CDR3 sequence is CASSEWQASVSEQYF. The CDR3 DNA sequence: TGTGCCAGCAGTGAATGGCAGGCTAGCGTAAGCGAGCAGTACTTC.

The rearrangement links TRBV7-3 to TRBJ2-7; 9 nucleotides align to TRBD2. Germline assignment: CDR1 SGHTA and CDR2 FQGTGA. V was clipped by 4 bases and J by 1 base; unmatched bases: 5. This CDR3 is built from 15 residues. For the CDR3, the DNA is TGTGCCAGCAGCTCGAGCGGGGGGCCTTCCTACGAGCAGTACTTC. Protein sequence: CASSSSGGPSYEQYF.

The chain recombines TRBV4-2 with TRBJ2-5; D is perhaps TRBD2 (7 bases). CDR3 size: 16 residues. Germline-derived CDR1 and CDR2 are LGHNA and YNFKEQ. V was shortened by 1 base and J by 2 bases, with 14 bases between the two germline ends. CDR3 sequence reads: CASSQVGGPEQETQYF. Written as DNA, the CDR3 is TGTGCCAGCAGCCAAGTGGGGGGGCCGGAACAAGAGACCCAGTACTTC.

This sequence joins TRBV15 and TRBJ2-5; 10 bases are shared with TRBD2. The ends lost 1 base at V and 1 base at J; junction bases unmatched: 3. The CDR3 consists of 16 residues. Germline V gene sequence: CDR1 LNHNV, CDR2 YYDKDF (reference sequence). The CDR3 spells CATSRGLAGSQETQYF. Here the CDR3 DNA reads TGTGCCACCAGCAGAGGACTAGCGGGTTCCCAAGAGACCCAGTACTTC.

The table lists this clone with a count of one. This chain joins TRBV5-1 and TRBJ2-7, with 7 bases aligning to TRBD1. The CDR3 totals 13 residues. J gave up 5 bases and V 2 bases, and 4 bases lay outside the gene matches. Germline CDR1 and CDR2: SGHRS and YFSETQ. The CDR3 protein is CASSFGTEDEQYF. The CDR3 DNA reads TGCGCCAGCAGCTTTGGGACAGAGGACGAGCAGTACTTC.